The rows below give T cell receptor beta chains drawn from one sample of a study of T-cell reconstitution after alpha-beta-depleted transplantation in children. TCRdb recomputed calls from the PCR reads with MiXCR, one row per CDR3 protein. The repertoire holds around 370,000 distinct CDR3 sequences, with 9% to 12% as singletons. This material consisted of PBMCs from the stem cell graft donor, taken from the stem cell graft. The receptors shown here come from a human donor who donated a stem cell graft to a child with acute lymphoblastic leukemia. Both conserved end residues are part of each CDR3. The order of the fields is V gene, D gene, CDR3 protein. The D gene is left open where the match is weak.

TRBV4-1 NA CASSHYTTQRSDSYNEQFF
TRBV10-1 NA CASSVTGNIYEQYF
TRBV5-1 TRBD1 CASSIRDRVLVRPQHF
TRBV7-2 TRBD2 CASSLLPTSEQFF
TRBV24-1 TRBD1 CATSDGTVSNQPQHF
TRBV11-3 NA CASSLDGGSSPLHF
TRBV4-1 NA CASSQEYEQYF
TRBV4-2 TRBD1 CASSRNMGQGGNSPLHF
TRBV7-2 TRBD1 CASSQRDRGLAGELFF
TRBV5-5 TRBD2 CASSFMAGGVEQYF
TRBV10-3 NA CAISSGSQSSGSYEQYF
TRBV12-3/TRBV12-4 TRBD2 CASSYGAGAGTDTQYF
TRBV4-2 NA CARGLGLRGSFSGANVLTF
TRBV27 NA CASSPDGSPSYNEQFF
TRBV5-1 NA CASSLGRTTDTQYF
TRBV20-1 TRBD2 CSANPAERDLPDTQYF
TRBV21-1 NA CASSKVGVCAGNEQFF
TRBV29-1 NA CSVLGRPEYHEQYF
TRBV5-1 NA CASSLEWAGTANEQFF
TRBV27 NA CASSLGLTDFEKETQYF
TRBV5-1 TRBD1 CASSIGTGEGDSPLHF
TRBV14 NA CASSQDFTGELFF
TRBV12-3/TRBV12-4 TRBD2 CASSLASSGAAYEQYF
TRBV27 TRBD1 CASRQSTGGSNQPQHF
TRBV29-1 TRBD2 CSVGPTGGETQYF
TRBV11-1 TRBD2 CASSSPGRHSGELFF
TRBV5-1 NA CASSADSTDTQYF
TRBV5-1 TRBD1 CASSLGAGGSEAFF
TRBV5-5 NA CASSRNGDTQYF
TRBV11-3 TRBD1 CASSSRDSPNNEQFF
TRBV4-3 NA CASSQDWTVLNQPQHF
TRBV5-4 TRBD2 CASSDGTSGRLEQFF
TRBV3-1 NA CASSHGTSRRREQYF
TRBV5-1 TRBD2 CASSPGLAGGTGAYNEQFF
TRBV6-5 TRBD2 CASSYDREGRNEQFF
TRBV20-1 TRBD2 CSASSPPKVGREIITYEQYF
TRBV24-1 NA CATKDVYNEQFF
TRBV7-3 TRBD2 CASSPQPGLPYEQYF
TRBV29-1 TRBD2 CSVERTSSTNEQFF
TRBV12-3/TRBV12-4 NA CASRLQGWSPLHF
TRBV7-9 NA CASSLVLKNTGELFF
TRBV10-2 NA CASSESSVREGAKPYEQYF
TRBV5-1 NA CASSPAALSYNEQFF
TRBV20-1 TRBD2 CSARDHRLAGPGAKNIQYF
TRBV7-2 TRBD1 CASRGTGTEQYF
TRBV11-2 TRBD1 CASSRDRARSPLHF
TRBV20-1 NA CSARTLRREKLFF
TRBV18 TRBD1 CASSPLPGQGNEKLFF
TRBV19 TRBD1 CASSKKTGLRETQYF
TRBV9 TRBD2 CASSPYGTRGYNEQFF
TRBV29-1 TRBD1 CSVGDRVAGEQYF
TRBV6-1 NA CASSVVDDYEQYF
TRBV9 TRBD1 CASSAGTGELRPQHF
TRBV6-5 NA CASSYSYRSWALYEQYF
TRBV15 NA CATSRDVSLAPNEQFF
TRBV6-4 NA CTSSVSASSYNEQFF
TRBV20-1 TRBD2 CSATSPSTDTQYF
TRBV7-6 TRBD1 CASSPGTGDNSPLHF
TRBV7-8 TRBD1 CASSLVSDRLAKNIQYF